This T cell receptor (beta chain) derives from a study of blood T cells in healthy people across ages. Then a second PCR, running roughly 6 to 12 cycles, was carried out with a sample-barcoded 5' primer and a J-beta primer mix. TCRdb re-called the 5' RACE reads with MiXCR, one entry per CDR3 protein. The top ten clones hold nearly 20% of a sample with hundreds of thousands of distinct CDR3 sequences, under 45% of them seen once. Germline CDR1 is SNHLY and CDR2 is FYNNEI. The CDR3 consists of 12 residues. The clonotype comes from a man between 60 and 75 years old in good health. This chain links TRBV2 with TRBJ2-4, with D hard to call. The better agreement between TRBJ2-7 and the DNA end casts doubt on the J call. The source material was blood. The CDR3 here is CASTERPYEQYF. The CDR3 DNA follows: TGTGCCAGCACGGAACGTCCCTACGAGCAGTACTTC.